The entry below gives a single TCR beta chain sequence along with its context. Its antigen remains unidentified. The source of the sample is a study of shared clonotypes between healthy human individuals. Naive CD8 cells lacked CD45RO and underwent positive selection for CCR7, leaving out terminally differentiated effector memory CD45RA+ cells. Broader study findings: For naive CD4 cells, around 5.1% of clonotypes were shared across a handful of donors. Naive subsets generally exceeded memory subsets in estimated richness. Blood was the sole source, and tissue repertoires probably differ.

Germline V gene data show CDR1 as SGHRS and CDR2 as YFSETQ. The CDR3 is 20 amino acids. The V end was cut by 4 bases, the J end by 2 bases, with 28 bases between. Under the authors' procedure: Owing to the provision of junction-only sequences devoid of quality scores by immunoSEQ, filtering differed. The assay was immunoSEQ multiplex PCR, and TCRdb's table has in-frame clones only and misses some. That table furnishes V, J and clone size, whereas the DNA furnished D and trimming. The table has about 800,000 clones, about 96% seen once. The TCR sequence derives from a man aged 25 to 45 in good health. The sequenced sample consisted of naive CD8+ T cells sorted from blood. The chain carries TRBV5-1 and TRBJ1-5; possibly TRBD1 for D (5 bases). The chain's CDR3 is CASSPSSGGSSIIGNQPQHF. CDR3 DNA: TGCGCCAGCAGCCCCTCAAGCGGGGGATCGTCTATAATCGGCAATCAGCCCCAGCATTTT.